This TCR beta chain was observed in a study of blood T cell repertoires in COVID-19. About the study: From T cells, B-cell-depleted T cells, or PBMCs came the material, which was cDNA or gDNA.

Authors' analysis steps: How many nucleated cells were present was estimated from reference gene primer amplification. Sequenced by immunoSEQ multiplex PCR; TCRdb stores in-frame clones only, minus some. That table furnishes V, J and clone size, whereas the DNA furnished D and trimming. Of some 180,000 clones listed, more than 70% are singletons. The CDR3 is made up of 14 amino acids. CDR1 is SGHKS, CDR2 YYEKEE, per germline (reference sequence). V gave up 4 bases and J gave up 5 bases; unmatched junction bases: 6. The V call is TRBV5-5, the J call TRBJ2-5; 9 bases fit TRBD2. The origin of this receptor is a man over 45 who had recovered from COVID-19. Specimen: peripheral blood. The CDR3, as DNA: TGTGCCAGCAGCAGGGCGGGGGGGTCGGAGACCCAGTACTTC. It translates to CASSRAGGSETQYF.